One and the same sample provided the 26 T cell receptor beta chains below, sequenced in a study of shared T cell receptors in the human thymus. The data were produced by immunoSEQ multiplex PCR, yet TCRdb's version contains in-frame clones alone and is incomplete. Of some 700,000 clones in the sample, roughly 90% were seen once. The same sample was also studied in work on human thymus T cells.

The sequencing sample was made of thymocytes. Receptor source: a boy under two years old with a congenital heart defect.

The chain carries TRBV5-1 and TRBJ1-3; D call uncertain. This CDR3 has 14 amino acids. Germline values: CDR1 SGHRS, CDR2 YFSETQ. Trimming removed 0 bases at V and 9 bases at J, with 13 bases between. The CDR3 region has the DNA TGCGCCAGCAGCTTGGTGGGAGAGCGTGGCACCATATATTTT. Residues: CASSLVGERGTIYF.

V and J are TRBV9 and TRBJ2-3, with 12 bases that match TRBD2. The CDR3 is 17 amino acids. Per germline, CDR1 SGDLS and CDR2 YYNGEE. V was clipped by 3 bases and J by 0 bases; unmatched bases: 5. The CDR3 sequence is CASSGTSGASSTDTQYF. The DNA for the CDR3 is TGTGCCAGCAGCGGGACTAGCGGGGCCTCTAGCACAGATACGCAGTATTTT. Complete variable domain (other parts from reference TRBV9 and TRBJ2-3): DSGVTQTPKHLITATGQRVTLRCSPRSGDLSVYWYQQSLDQGLQFLIQYYNGEERAKGNILERFSAQQFPDLHSELNLSSLELGDSALYFCASSGTSGASSTDTQYFGPGTRLTVL.

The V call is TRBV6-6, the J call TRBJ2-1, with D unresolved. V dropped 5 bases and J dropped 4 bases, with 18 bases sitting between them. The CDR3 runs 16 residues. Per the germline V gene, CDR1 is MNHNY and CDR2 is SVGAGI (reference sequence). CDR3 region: CASSHLVAPSYNEQFF. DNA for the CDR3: TGTGCCAGCAGTCACCTAGTCGCGCCGTCGTACAATGAGCAGTTCTTC.

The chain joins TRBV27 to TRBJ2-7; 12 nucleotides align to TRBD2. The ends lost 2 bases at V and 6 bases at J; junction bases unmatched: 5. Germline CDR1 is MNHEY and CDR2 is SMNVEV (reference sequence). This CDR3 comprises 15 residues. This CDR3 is CASSLGLAGFSEQYF. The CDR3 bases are TGTGCCAGCAGTTTAGGACTAGCGGGGTTCTCCGAGCAGTACTTC.

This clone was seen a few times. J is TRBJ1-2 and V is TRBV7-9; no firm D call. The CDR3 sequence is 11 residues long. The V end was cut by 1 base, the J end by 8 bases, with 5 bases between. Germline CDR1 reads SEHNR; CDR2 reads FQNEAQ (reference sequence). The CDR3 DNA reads TGTGCCAGCAGCTTAGAGGAGGGCTACACCTTC. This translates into CASSLEEGYTF.

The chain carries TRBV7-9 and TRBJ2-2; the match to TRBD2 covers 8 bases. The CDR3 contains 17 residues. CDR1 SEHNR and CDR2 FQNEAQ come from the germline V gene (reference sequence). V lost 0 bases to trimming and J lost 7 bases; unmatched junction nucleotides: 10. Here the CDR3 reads CASSLAIQRERLGELFF. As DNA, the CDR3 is TGTGCCAGCAGCTTAGCGATCCAGCGGGAGCGGCTCGGGGAGCTGTTTTTT.

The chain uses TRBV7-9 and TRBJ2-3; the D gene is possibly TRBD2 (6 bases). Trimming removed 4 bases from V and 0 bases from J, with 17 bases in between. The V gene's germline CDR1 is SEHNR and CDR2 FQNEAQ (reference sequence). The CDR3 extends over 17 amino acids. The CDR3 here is CASSSPLGGTSTDTQYF. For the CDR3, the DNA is TGTGCCAGCAGCTCCCCCTTGGGAGGTACTAGCACAGATACGCAGTATTTT.

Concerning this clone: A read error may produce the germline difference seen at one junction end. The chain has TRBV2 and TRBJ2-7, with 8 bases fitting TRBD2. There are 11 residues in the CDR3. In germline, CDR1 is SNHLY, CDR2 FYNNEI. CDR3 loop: CASRQTSAIHF. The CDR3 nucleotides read TGTGCCAGCAGACAGACTAGCGCCATCCACTTC.

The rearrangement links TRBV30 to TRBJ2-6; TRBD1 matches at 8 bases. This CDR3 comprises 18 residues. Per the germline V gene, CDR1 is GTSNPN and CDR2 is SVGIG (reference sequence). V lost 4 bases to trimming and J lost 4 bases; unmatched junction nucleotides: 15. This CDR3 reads CAWTGTGRVRAGANVLTF. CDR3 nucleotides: TGTGCCTGGACCGGGACAGGTAGGGTTAGAGCGGGGGCCAACGTCCTGACTTTC.

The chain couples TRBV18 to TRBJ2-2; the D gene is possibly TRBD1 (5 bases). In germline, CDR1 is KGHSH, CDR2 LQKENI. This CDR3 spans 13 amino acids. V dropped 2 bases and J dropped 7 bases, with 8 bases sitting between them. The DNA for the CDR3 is TGTGCCAGCTCACCAAAGGGGAACGGGGAGCTGTTTTTT. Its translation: CASSPKGNGELFF. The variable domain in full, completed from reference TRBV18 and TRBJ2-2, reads NAGVMQNPRHLVRRRGQEARLRCSPMKGHSHVYWYRQLPEEGLKFMVYLQKENIIDESGMPKERFSAEFPKEGPSILRIQQVVRGDSAAYFCASSPKGNGELFFGEGSRLTVL.

CDR3 sequence reads: CASSEASGLAKNIQYF. The CDR3 DNA sequence: TGTGCCAGCAGTGAGGCCTCAGGGTTAGCCAAAAACATTCAGTACTTC. The chain joins TRBV6-1 to TRBJ2-4; TRBD1 might be the D (5 bases). The CDR3 extends over 16 amino acids. V was shortened by 3 bases and J by 0 bases, with 12 bases between the two germline ends. Germline CDR1 MNHNS, CDR2 SASEGT.

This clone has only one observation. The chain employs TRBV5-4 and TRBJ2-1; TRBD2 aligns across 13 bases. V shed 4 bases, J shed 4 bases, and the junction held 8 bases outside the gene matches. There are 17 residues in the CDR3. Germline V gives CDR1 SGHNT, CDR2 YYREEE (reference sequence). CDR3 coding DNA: TGTGCCAGCAGCGCCGGACTAGCGGGAGCCCTTTACAATGAGCAGTTCTTC. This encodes CASSAGLAGALYNEQFF.

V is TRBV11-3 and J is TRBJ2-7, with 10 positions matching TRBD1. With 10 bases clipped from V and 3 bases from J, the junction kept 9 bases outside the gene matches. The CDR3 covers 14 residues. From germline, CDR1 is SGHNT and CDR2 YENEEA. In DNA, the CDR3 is TGTGCCAACACCTCCGGGACAGGGGTCTACGAGCAGTACTTC. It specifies CANTSGTGVYEQYF.

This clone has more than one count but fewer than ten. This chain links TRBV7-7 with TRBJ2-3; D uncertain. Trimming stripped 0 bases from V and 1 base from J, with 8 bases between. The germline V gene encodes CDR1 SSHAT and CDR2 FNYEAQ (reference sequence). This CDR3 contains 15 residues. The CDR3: CASSLARSGTDTQYF. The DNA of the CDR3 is TGTGCCAGCAGCTTAGCGCGAAGTGGCACAGATACGCAGTATTTT.

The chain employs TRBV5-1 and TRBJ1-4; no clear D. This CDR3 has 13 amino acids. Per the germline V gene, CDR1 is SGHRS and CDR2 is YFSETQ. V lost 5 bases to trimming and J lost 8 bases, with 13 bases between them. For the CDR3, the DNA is TGCGCCAGCAGTCTAGTGCCCGGGGAAAAACTGTTTTTT. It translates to CASSLVPGEKLFF.

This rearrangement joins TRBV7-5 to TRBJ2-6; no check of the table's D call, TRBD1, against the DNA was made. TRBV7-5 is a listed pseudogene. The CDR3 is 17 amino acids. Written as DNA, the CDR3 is TGTGTCAGAAGCTTACAGGGCAGGGCCTCTGGGGCCAACGTCCTGACTTTC. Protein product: CVRSLQGRASGANVLTF.

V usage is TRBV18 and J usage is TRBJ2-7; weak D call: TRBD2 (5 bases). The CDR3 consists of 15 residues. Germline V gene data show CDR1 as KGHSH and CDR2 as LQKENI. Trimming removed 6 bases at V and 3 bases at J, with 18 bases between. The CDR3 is CASSPSVRAFYEQYF. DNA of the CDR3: TGTGCCAGCTCTCCCTCGGTGAGGGCTTTCTACGAGCAGTACTTC.

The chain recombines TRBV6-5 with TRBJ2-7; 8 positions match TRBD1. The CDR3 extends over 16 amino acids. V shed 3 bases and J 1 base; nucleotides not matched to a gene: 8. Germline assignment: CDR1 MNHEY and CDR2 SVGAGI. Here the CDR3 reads CASSYLRTGNSYEQYF. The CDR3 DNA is TGTGCCAGCAGTTATCTTCGGACAGGGAATTCCTACGAGCAGTACTTC.

CDR3 in amino acids: CASSTTAHNQPQHF. For the CDR3, the DNA is TGTGCCAGTAGTACTACAGCCCACAATCAGCCCCAGCATTTT. The V gene is TRBV19, the J gene TRBJ1-5; D call uncertain. Germline V gene data show CDR1 as LNHDA and CDR2 as SQIVND (reference sequence). The CDR3 length is 14 residues. Trimming took 4 bases from V and 3 from J, leaving 10 bases between them.

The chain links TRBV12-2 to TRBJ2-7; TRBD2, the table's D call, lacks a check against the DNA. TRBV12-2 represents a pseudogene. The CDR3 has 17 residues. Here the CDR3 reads CASRPRESLNRPYEQYF. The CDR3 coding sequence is TGTGCAAGTCGCCCCCGGGAGTCCCTAAACCGCCCCTACGAGCAGTACTTC.

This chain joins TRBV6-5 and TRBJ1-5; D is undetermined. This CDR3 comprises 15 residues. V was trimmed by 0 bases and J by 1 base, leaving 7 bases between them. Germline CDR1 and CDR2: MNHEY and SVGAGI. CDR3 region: CASSYSYSSNQPQHF. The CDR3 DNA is TGTGCCAGCAGTTACTCATACTCAAGCAATCAGCCCCAGCATTTT.

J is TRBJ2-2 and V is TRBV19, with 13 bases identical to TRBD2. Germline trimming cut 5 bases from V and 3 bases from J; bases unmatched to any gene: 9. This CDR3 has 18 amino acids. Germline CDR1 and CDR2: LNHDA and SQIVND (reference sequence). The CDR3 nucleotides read TGTGCCAGTAGTCTCCGAGGACTAGCGGGAGACGACACCGGGGAGCTGTTTTTT. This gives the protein CASSLRGLAGDDTGELFF.

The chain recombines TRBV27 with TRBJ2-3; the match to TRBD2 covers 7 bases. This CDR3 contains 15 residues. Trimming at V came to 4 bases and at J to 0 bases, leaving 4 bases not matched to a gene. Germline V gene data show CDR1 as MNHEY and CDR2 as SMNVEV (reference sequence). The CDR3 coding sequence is TGTGCCAGCAGTTATCGGGAGGAGAGCACAGATACGCAGTATTTT. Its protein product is CASSYREESTDTQYF.

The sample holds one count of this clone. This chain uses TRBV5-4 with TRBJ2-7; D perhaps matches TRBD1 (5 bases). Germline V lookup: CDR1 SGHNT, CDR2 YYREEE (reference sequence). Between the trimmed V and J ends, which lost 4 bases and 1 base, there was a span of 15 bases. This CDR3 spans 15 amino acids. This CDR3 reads CASSPPDSPSYEQYF. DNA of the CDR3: TGTGCCAGCAGCCCTCCCGACAGTCCATCCTACGAGCAGTACTTC.

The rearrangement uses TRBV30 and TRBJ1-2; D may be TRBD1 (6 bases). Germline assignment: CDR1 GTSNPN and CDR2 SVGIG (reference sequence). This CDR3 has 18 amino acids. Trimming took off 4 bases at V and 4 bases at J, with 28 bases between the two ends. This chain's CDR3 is CAWITRPGHQSNPYGYTF. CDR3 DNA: TGTGCCTGGATTACCCGTCCGGGACACCAAAGCAACCCCTATGGCTACACCTTC.

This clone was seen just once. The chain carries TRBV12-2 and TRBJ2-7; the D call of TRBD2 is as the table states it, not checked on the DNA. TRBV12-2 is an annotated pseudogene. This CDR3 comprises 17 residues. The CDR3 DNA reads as TGTGCAAGTCGCTTAGCGATCCCCCGGGACTTATCCTACGAGCAGTACTTC. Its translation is CASRLAIPRDLSYEQYF.